This is a list of T cell receptor beta chains from one sample in a study of blood T cells in healthy people across ages. One entry per CDR3 protein results from TCRdb running MiXCR on the 5' RACE reads. The repertoire holds about 400,000 distinct CDR3 sequences, with 45% to 60% as singletons. Specimen: blood. The receptors originated from a man aged 60 to 69 in good health. Each CDR3 is given with its conserved first and last residue. Fields, in order: V gene, J gene, clone size, CDR3 length, D gene, CDR3 protein, CDR3 DNA. A D gene is named only where the DNA matches it firmly. Rows give clone size only sometimes, using once, few, many, or a class for an expanded clone.

V: TRBV27; J: TRBJ1-1; size: NA; length: 14; D: NA; CDR3: CASSLNAGRTEAFF; DNA: TGTGCCAGCAGCCTAAATGCAGGGAGGACTGAAGCTTTCTTT
V: TRBV6-5; J: TRBJ2-7; size: many; length: 14; D: TRBD1; CDR3: CASRSDRGAYEQYF; DNA: TGTGCCAGCAGATCCGACAGGGGGGCGTACGAGCAGTACTTC
V: TRBV12-3/TRBV12-4; J: TRBJ2-7; size: NA; length: 15; D: TRBD1; CDR3: CASSPRGTGAHEQYF; DNA: TGTGCCAGCAGTCCCCGCGGGACAGGGGCCCACGAGCAGTACTTC
V: TRBV11-1; J: TRBJ2-7; size: NA; length: 15; D: TRBD2; CDR3: CASSPSTSWSHEQYF; DNA: TGTGCCAGCAGCCCCTCGACTAGCTGGAGCCACGAGCAGTACTTC
V: TRBV20-1; J: TRBJ2-3; size: NA; length: 14; D: TRBD2; CDR3: CSAWTSGRTDTQYF; DNA: TGCAGTGCCTGGACTAGCGGGAGGACAGATACGCAGTATTTT
V: TRBV5-4; J: TRBJ1-2; size: NA; length: 15; D: TRBD1; CDR3: CASSSPGQGAHGYTF; DNA: TGTGCCAGCAGCTCGCCGGGACAGGGGGCGCATGGCTACACCTTC
V: TRBV6-1; J: TRBJ2-6; size: NA; length: 15; D: TRBD1; CDR3: CATHEQGPGANVLTF; DNA: TGTGCCACCCACGAACAGGGGCCTGGGGCCAACGTCCTGACTTTC
V: TRBV6-1; J: TRBJ1-6; size: few; length: 14; D: NA; CDR3: CASAGAPRDSPPHF; DNA: TGTGCCAGCGCGGGGGCCCCCCGTGACTCACCCCCCCACTTT
V: TRBV7-9; J: TRBJ2-1; size: NA; length: 14; D: TRBD1; CDR3: CAGISGTGDNEQFF; DNA: TGTGCCGGCATCTCCGGGACAGGGGACAATGAGCAGTTCTTC
V: TRBV3-1; J: TRBJ2-2; size: many; length: 15; D: NA; CDR3: CASSPRVGAGGELFF; DNA: TGTGCCAGCAGCCCCCGGGTAGGGGCTGGCGGGGAGCTGTTTTTT
V: TRBV20-1; J: TRBJ2-7; size: NA; length: 16; D: NA; CDR3: CSAPTALGTHLYEQYF; DNA: TGCAGTGCCCCTACCGCGTTAGGGACACACCTTTACGAGCAGTACTTC
V: TRBV29-1; J: TRBJ2-2; size: NA; length: 15; D: NA; CDR3: CSVVTGTANTGELFF; DNA: TGCAGCGTTGTTACCGGAACAGCAAACACCGGGGAGCTGTTTTTT
V: TRBV7-2; J: TRBJ2-6; size: NA; length: 15; D: NA; CDR3: CASSPRLAGANVLTF; DNA: TGTGCCAGCAGCCCTAGACTCGCTGGGGCCAACGTCCTGACTTTC
V: TRBV6-5; J: TRBJ2-7; size: NA; length: 14; D: TRBD2; CDR3: CASSWTRPGNEQYF; DNA: TGTGCCAGCAGCTGGACTAGACCTGGCAATGAGCAGTACTTC
V: TRBV5-1; J: TRBJ2-3; size: once; length: 15; D: NA; CDR3: CASSSTGTYPDTQYF; DNA: TGCGCCAGCAGCTCGACCGGGACGTACCCAGATACGCAGTATTTT
V: TRBV29-1; J: TRBJ2-5; size: few; length: 14; D: NA; CDR3: CSVEDTAIRETQYF; DNA: TGCAGCGTTGAAGATACGGCTATCCGGGAGACCCAGTACTTC
V: TRBV15; J: TRBJ2-5; size: NA; length: 16; D: NA; CDR3: CATNKPGLNSQETLYF; DNA: TGTGCCACCAACAAACCGGGACTCAATTCCCAAGAGACCCTGTACTTC
V: TRBV7-2; J: TRBJ2-3; size: NA; length: 15; D: TRBD1; CDR3: CASSPRQGPADTQYF; DNA: TGTGCCAGCAGCCCCCGACAGGGCCCCGCAGATACGCAGTATTTT
V: TRBV20-1; J: TRBJ2-1; size: NA; length: 15; D: NA; CDR3: CSATGTPSSYNEQFF; DNA: TGCAGTGCTACGGGGACTCCCAGCTCCTACAATGAGCAGTTCTTC
V: TRBV27; J: TRBJ2-1; size: few; length: 12; D: NA; CDR3: CASRTQASEQFF; DNA: TGTGCCAGCCGGACACAGGCCAGTGAGCAGTTCTTC
V: TRBV20-1; J: TRBJ2-7; size: NA; length: 14; D: NA; CDR3: CSARGGRVEYEQYF; DNA: TGCAGTGCTAGGGGGGGCAGGGTGGAATACGAGCAGTACTTC
V: TRBV20-1; J: TRBJ2-5; size: few; length: 15; D: NA; CDR3: CSARDSQTYQETQYF; DNA: TGCAGTGCTAGAGATTCGCAGACTTACCAAGAGACCCAGTACTTC
V: TRBV27; J: TRBJ2-7; size: NA; length: 14; D: NA; CDR3: CASKPGLKTYEQYF; DNA: TGTGCCAGCAAACCTGGACTCAAAACGTACGAGCAGTACTTC
V: TRBV28; J: TRBJ1-5; size: NA; length: 15; D: NA; CDR3: CASSLGQIIAGPQHF; DNA: TGTGCCAGCAGTTTAGGACAGATTATAGCAGGGCCCCAGCATTTT
V: TRBV5-1; J: TRBJ2-7; size: few; length: 16; D: NA; CDR3: CASSLSSVYSYNEQYF; DNA: TGCGCCAGCAGCTTGTCTAGCGTCTACTCCTACAATGAGCAGTACTTC
V: TRBV10-3; J: TRBJ2-7; size: NA; length: 12; D: NA; CDR3: CAISETNYEQYF; DNA: TGTGCCATCAGTGAGACAAACTACGAGCAGTACTTC
V: TRBV20-1; J: TRBJ2-7; size: NA; length: 17; D: TRBD2; CDR3: CSARLPGLAMGPNEQYF; DNA: TGCAGTGCTAGATTGCCGGGACTAGCGATGGGACCCAATGAGCAGTACTTC